A selection of T cell receptor beta chains follows, all from one sample in a study of cytomegalovirus exposure and HLA in healthy donors. Produced via immunoSEQ multiplex PCR; TCRdb's table is partial and in-frame only. The sample includes about 200,000 clones, about four fifths of them seen just once. The specimen sequenced was PBMCs. These receptors all come from a man aged 18 to 30 in good health and CMV-seronegative. The conserved cysteine and the conserved F or W are not part of the CDR3 here. A D gene is named only where the DNA matches it firmly. Rows may omit the clone size; those that give it use once, few, many or a size class.

CDR3: ASSTGPGSYEQY
D: -
size: -
J: TRBJ2-7
V: TRBV7-7

CDR3: ASSRTGVGNTIY
D: -
size: -
J: TRBJ1-3
V: TRBV6-5

CDR3: ASSGREVEAF
D: -
size: -
J: TRBJ1-1
V: TRBV19

CDR3: ASSPTGQINNEQF
D: -
size: -
J: TRBJ2-1
V: TRBV25-1

CDR3: ASSRDRSNTEAF
D: TRBD1
size: -
J: TRBJ1-1
V: TRBV5-4

CDR3: ASSVEGEAGGLYNEQF
D: TRBD2
size: -
J: TRBJ2-1
V: TRBV9

CDR3: ASSSQAGTGNTIY
D: -
size: once
J: TRBJ1-3
V: TRBV9

CDR3: ASSARQGGTNYGYT
D: TRBD1
size: -
J: TRBJ1-2
V: TRBV7-9

CDR3: ASSQVTGGSTSTDTQY
D: TRBD1
size: once
J: TRBJ2-3
V: TRBV4-2

CDR3: ASSLGGGYEQY
D: -
size: -
J: TRBJ2-7
V: TRBV7-9

CDR3: ASTRSGGVLSYNEQF
D: TRBD2
size: -
J: TRBJ2-1
V: TRBV19

CDR3: ASSLGPSANSYNEQF
D: -
size: -
J: TRBJ2-1
V: TRBV11-2

CDR3: SGAGSGELF
D: -
size: few
J: TRBJ2-2
V: TRBV29-1

CDR3: ASSQATGEAYEQY
D: TRBD1
size: few
J: TRBJ2-7
V: TRBV4-3

CDR3: ASSIDPKGIPEAF
D: -
size: -
J: TRBJ1-1
V: TRBV19

CDR3: ASSQDSREAF
D: -
size: few
J: TRBJ1-1
V: TRBV19

CDR3: ASSQDRVSNQPQH
D: -
size: -
J: TRBJ1-5
V: TRBV4-3

CDR3: ASSQDLSFLAGNTEAF
D: -
size: -
J: TRBJ1-1
V: TRBV4-3

CDR3: ASSLSAALYNEQF
D: -
size: -
J: TRBJ2-1
V: TRBV7-2

CDR3: ASSLSQGAITEAF
D: TRBD1
size: -
J: TRBJ1-1
V: TRBV5-5

CDR3: SVGKGTSGEQY
D: TRBD2
size: -
J: TRBJ2-7
V: TRBV29-1

CDR3: AISTTSREGRGAMGGYT
D: -
size: -
J: TRBJ1-2
V: TRBV10-3

CDR3: AWSMFQGLAGGPESTDTQY
D: TRBD2
size: -
J: TRBJ2-3
V: TRBV30

CDR3: ASSRTGGGTEAF
D: -
size: -
J: TRBJ1-1
V: TRBV27

CDR3: ASSLATGLAF
D: -
size: -
J: TRBJ1-1
V: TRBV7-8

CDR3: AWSVRGAGEAF
D: -
size: -
J: TRBJ1-1
V: TRBV30

CDR3: ASSLVDRSYEQY
D: -
size: -
J: TRBJ2-7
V: TRBV7-9

CDR3: ASSGGVYEQF
D: -
size: -
J: TRBJ2-1
V: TRBV9

CDR3: ATSRVPQQMDKSPLH
D: -
size: -
J: TRBJ1-6
V: TRBV15

CDR3: AISESTGAGPIYEQY
D: -
size: -
J: TRBJ2-7
V: TRBV10-3

CDR3: ASSIGGAGGVEEQF
D: TRBD2
size: once
J: TRBJ2-1
V: TRBV19

CDR3: ASSTYDRDRAF
D: TRBD1
size: -
J: TRBJ1-1
V: TRBV25-1

CDR3: AIRATPLTGSSYNEQF
D: -
size: -
J: TRBJ2-1
V: TRBV10-3

CDR3: ASSSGVNSYNSPLH
D: -
size: few
J: TRBJ1-6
V: TRBV5-4

CDR3: SVEVGSGERGGYT
D: -
size: once
J: TRBJ1-2
V: TRBV29-1

CDR3: ASSEHSGPSGNTIY
D: -
size: -
J: TRBJ1-3
V: TRBV6-1

CDR3: ASSRTVSYEQY
D: -
size: -
J: TRBJ2-7
V: TRBV5-1

CDR3: ASTPGLNYEQY
D: -
size: -
J: TRBJ2-7
V: TRBV7-9

CDR3: ASTQGGRAVDQF
D: -
size: -
J: TRBJ2-1
V: TRBV2

CDR3: ASSLSARVFYGYT
D: -
size: -
J: TRBJ1-2
V: TRBV11-2

CDR3: ASSPLSRGGSYEQY
D: TRBD2
size: few
J: TRBJ2-7
V: TRBV7-2

CDR3: ASSPPRAGELF
D: -
size: -
J: TRBJ2-2
V: TRBV5-1

CDR3: ASSFATNSPLH
D: -
size: once
J: TRBJ1-6
V: TRBV7-6

CDR3: ASSTPRGGYDGYT
D: -
size: -
J: TRBJ1-2
V: TRBV25-1

CDR3: ASSPPSGSTDTQY
D: -
size: -
J: TRBJ2-3
V: TRBV6-6